This T cell receptor beta chain was identified in a study of cytomegalovirus exposure and HLA in healthy donors. The wider study: An earlier analysis found some 100 million unique TCR beta sequences from approximately 190 million T cells.

Worth noting for this clone: Its antigen is not identified.

Study observations and caveats: In vitro confirmation showed a few CMV-associated chains to be CMV antigen specific.

The V and J ends lost 7 bases and 1 base respectively, with 10 bases between them. The CDR3 covers 13 residues. Germline V gene data show CDR1 as MDHEN and CDR2 as SYDVKM. It was with 60 Vbeta and 13 Jbeta primers that the PCR ran. Clones were read by immunoSEQ multiplex PCR, and TCRdb kept only the in-frame ones, dropping some. The repertoire holds roughly 100,000 clones, with more than 60% as singletons. The sequenced sample was PBMCs. The V call is TRBV28, the J call TRBJ1-1; D ambiguous. The sequence came from a woman in her forties in good health and CMV-seropositive. The DNA of the CDR3 is TGTGCCAGCATGACAACCCGGAACACTGAAGCTTTCTTT. As protein: CASMTTRNTEAFF.